This T cell receptor beta chain stems from a study of T cell changes during pregnancy in multiple sclerosis. From germline, CDR1 is SGHTA and CDR2 FQGNSA. The CDR3 is 16 amino acids. V lost 5 bases and J lost 2, with 17 bases in between. This table comes from immunoSEQ multiplex PCR, and its TCRdb copy is limited to in-frame clones, with some not included. Of 70,000 to 100,000 clones listed, 90% to 95% are singletons. This TCR derives from a female donor in good health, enrolled as a control in a pregnancy study. The gene calls are TRBV7-2 and TRBJ2-3; D perhaps matches TRBD2 (6 bases). Sample: peripheral blood, taken in the third trimester of pregnancy. Here the CDR3 reads CASSPLPGLVTDTQYF. The CDR3 nucleotides are TGTGCCAGCAGCCCACTTCCGGGACTGGTCACAGATACGCAGTATTTT.